A single sample gave rise to the 20 T cell receptor beta chains below, sequenced in a study of control samples from healthy donors and cancer patients. Method: immunoSEQ multiplex PCR; TCRdb's copy keeps in-frame clones and lacks some. This sample has about 100,000 clones, with about 88% found just once. What was sequenced was blood. The source of these receptors is a woman in her forties or fifties in good health.

This chain links TRBV30 with TRBJ1-5, with D possibly matching TRBD1 (6 bases). Germline V CDR1 and CDR2: GTSNPN, SVGIG (reference sequence). The V end lost 3 bases, the J end lost 7 bases, and 16 bases lay between the germline ends. This CDR3 has 14 amino acids. The DNA of the CDR3 is TGTGCCTGGAGCGAGGGGGGGCTGGGGCAGCCCCAGCATTTT. Its translation is CAWSEGGLGQPQHF. The full variable domain, in which reference TRBV30 and TRBJ1-5 provide the parts outside the CDR3, is SQTIHQWPATLVQPVGSPLSLECTVEGTSNPNLYWYRQAAGRGLQLLFYSVGIGQISSEVPQNLSASRPQDRQFILSSKKLLLSDSGFYLCAWSEGGLGQPQHFGDGTRLSIL.

J is TRBJ2-2 and V is TRBV11-2, with D unclear. The CDR3 is 13 amino acids. CDR1 and CDR2 (germline): SGHAT, FQNNGV. V was cut by 3 bases and J by 5 bases, with 7 bases left in between. CDR3 sequence reads: CASSFQPTGELFF. CDR3 sequence (DNA): TGTGCCAGCAGCTTTCAGCCGACCGGGGAGCTGTTTTTT.

The rearrangement uses TRBV4-1 and TRBJ2-5; the D gene is possibly TRBD1 (6 bases). CDR1 and CDR2 from the germline V gene are MGHRA and YSYEKL. With 4 bases removed from V and 5 bases from J, the gap between germline ends came to 14 bases. CDR3 length: 14 residues. For the CDR3, the DNA is TGCGCCAGCAGCCGCGGAGGCACAGGGGAGACCCAGTACTTC. It translates to CASSRGGTGETQYF.

V usage is TRBV5-6 and J usage is TRBJ1-6; D remains unclear. The CDR3 spans 14 residues. Germline-derived CDR1 and CDR2 are SGHDT and YYEEEE. V was clipped by 2 bases and J by 6 bases, with 9 bases between them. CDR3 sequence (DNA): TGTGCCAGCAGCTTAAAAGTGATTAATTCACCCCTCCACTTT. It encodes CASSLKVINSPLHF.

The V gene is TRBV2, the J gene TRBJ2-3; 7 bases are a match to TRBD2. CDR3 length equals 17 residues. V was pared by 9 bases and J by 11 bases, with 26 bases of the junction left unmatched. CDR1 is SNHLY and CDR2 is FYNNEI in the germline V gene. The CDR3 bases are TGTGCCAGTTATCTACGGGATACGCAGTATTTGTGGGGGGGGCAGTATTTT. Protein product: CASYLRDTQYLWGGQYF.

The V call is TRBV2, the J call TRBJ2-7, with 8 bases lining up with TRBD2. V trimming: 6 bases; J trimming: 3 bases; junction bases outside the gene matches: 19. Germline V gene lookup returns CDR1 SNHLY and CDR2 FYNNEI. The CDR3 sequence is 18 residues long. The CDR3 bases are TGTGCCAGCAGGATTAGCGGGAAGTCAACCCGCCCAAGCTACGAGCAGTACGTC. Translating it yields CASRISGKSTRPSYEQYV.

This chain links TRBV12-3 or TRBV12-4 with TRBJ2-4; no definite D call. The ends were cut back, 5 bases at V and 0 bases at J, with 5 bases in the middle. The CDR3 is made up of 13 amino acids. The CDR3 loop is CASSGLAKNIQYF. In nucleotides, the CDR3 is TGTGCCAGCAGTGGGTTAGCCAAAAACATTCAGTACTTC.

This chain connects TRBV6-5 to TRBJ2-7; D is unclear. The CDR3 spans 15 residues. CDR1 and CDR2 (germline): MNHEY, SVGAGI. Trimming removed 7 bases at V and 0 bases at J, with 16 bases between. The DNA for the CDR3 is TGTGCCAGCAACCTAACACAGCCAGGCTCCTACGAGCAGTACGTC. It encodes CASNLTQPGSYEQYV.

V is TRBV2 and J is TRBJ1-2; D remains unclear. The CDR3 runs 11 residues. V was pared by 4 bases and J by 2 bases, with 2 bases between. Looked up from germline, CDR1 is SNHLY and CDR2 is FYNNEI. CDR3 protein: CASSGNYGYTF. Here the CDR3 DNA reads TGTGCCAGCAGTGGGAACTATGGCTACACCTTC.

The V gene is TRBV7-9, the J gene TRBJ2-3; TRBD1 agrees at 8 bases. Trimming cost V 5 bases and J 9 bases; bases outside gene matches: 7. The CDR3 is 13 amino acids. Germline loops: CDR1 SEHNR, CDR2 FQNEAQ (reference sequence). The CDR3 nucleotides are TGTGCCAGCAGCCCGCTTGGACAGGGAACGCAGTATTTT. Amino acid sequence: CASSPLGQGTQYF.

This clone was counted once. The CDR3 DNA follows: TGTGCCAGCAGCCAAGATCCCCCGAGGGGGGGGGATTCACCCCTCCACTTT. Encoded protein: CASSQDPPRGGDSPLHF. This rearrangement joins TRBV3-1 (or the pseudogene TRBV3-2) to TRBJ1-6; the D gene is possibly TRBD1 (6 bases). The CDR3 is made up of 17 amino acids. Trimming pared 0 bases from V and 8 bases from J, leaving 17 bases between. CDR1 and CDR2 (germline): LGHDT, YNNKEL (reference sequence).

This clone was seen more than once but under ten times. This sequence joins TRBV19 and TRBJ1-1, with a tentative D call TRBD1 (6 bases). CDR3 length: 14 residues. Germline CDR1 reads LNHDA; CDR2 reads SQIVND (reference sequence). Trimming cost V 3 bases and J 4 bases, with 12 bases left between them. The CDR3 loop reads CASSIPWGATEAFF. The CDR3 bases are TGTGCCAGTAGTATTCCTTGGGGGGCCACTGAAGCTTTCTTT.

This sequence joins TRBV11-2 and TRBJ2-1, with 13 bases fitting TRBD2. The CDR3 contains 16 residues. The ends lost 3 bases at V and 4 bases at J; junction bases unmatched: 3. Germline values: CDR1 SGHAT, CDR2 FQNNGV. CDR3: CASSLQLAGGYNEQFF. The CDR3 DNA is TGTGCCAGCAGCTTGCAACTAGCGGGGGGGTACAATGAGCAGTTCTTC.

The chain joins TRBV11-2 to TRBJ2-7; 9 positions match TRBD2. The CDR3 runs to 16 residues. The germline V gene has CDR1 SGHAT and CDR2 FQNNGV. V gave up 2 bases and J gave up 4 bases; unmatched junction bases: 9. CDR3 bases: TGTGCCAGCAGCTTATCCCTCCTAGCGGGACAATACGAGCAGTACGTC. Its translation is CASSLSLLAGQYEQYV.

The chain has TRBV7-9 and TRBJ2-1; 7 bases agree with TRBD2. With 6 bases clipped from V and 5 bases from J, the junction kept 16 bases outside the gene matches. The CDR3 totals 17 residues. Germline loops: CDR1 SEHNR, CDR2 FQNEAQ (reference sequence). CDR3 loop: CASSPREGQVTDNEQFF. Here the CDR3 DNA reads TGTGCCAGCAGTCCAAGGGAGGGCCAAGTTACCGACAATGAGCAGTTCTTC.

The rearrangement joins TRBV30 to TRBJ2-3; 9 bases agree with TRBD2. The V gene's germline CDR1 is GTSNPN and CDR2 SVGIG (reference sequence). This CDR3 has 13 amino acids. The ends lost 3 bases at V and 4 bases at J; junction bases unmatched: 2. CDR3 amino acids: CAWRASGADTQYF. CDR3 coding DNA: TGTGCCTGGAGGGCTAGCGGGGCAGATACGCAGTATTTT.

The chain uses TRBV7-2 and TRBJ2-2, with 7 bases lining up with TRBD1. CDR3 length equals 15 residues. V gave up 6 bases and J gave up 1 base; unmatched junction bases: 5. Germline CDR1 and CDR2: SGHTA and FQGNSA. In DNA form, the CDR3 reads TGTGCCAGCAGACAGACAGGGTTGAACACCGGGGAGCTGTTTTTT. As protein: CASRQTGLNTGELFF.

This clone was detected many times. The chain carries TRBV24-1 and TRBJ1-1; possible D gene TRBD1, 5 bases. The V and J ends lost 6 bases and 0 bases respectively, with 22 bases between them. The CDR3 loop spans 18 amino acids. Germline lookup yields CDR1 KGHDR and CDR2 SFDVKD. The CDR3 nucleotides read TGTGCCACCAGTTTGGGGCCCGGCGGTGACGGAATGAACACTGAAGCTTTCTTT. Translating it yields CATSLGPGGDGMNTEAFF.

The genes are TRBV3-1 (or the pseudogene TRBV3-2) and TRBJ2-1; D gene unclear. The CDR3 consists of 13 residues. V was shortened by 0 bases and J by 8 bases, with 8 bases between the two germline ends. CDR1 and CDR2 (germline): LGHDT, YNNKEL (reference sequence). Here the CDR3 DNA reads TGTGCCAGCAGCCAAGAGGGGATCTATGAGCAGTTCTTC. This gives the protein CASSQEGIYEQFF.

With regard to this clone: The junction departs from germline at one end; a sequencing error may be responsible. V and J are TRBV7-3 and TRBJ2-1, with 11 bases fitting TRBD1. Per the germline V gene, CDR1 is SGHTA and CDR2 is FQGTGA. The CDR3 length is 15 residues. CDR3 bases: TGTGCCAGCAGCGTAACCGGGACAGGGGGTAATGAGCAGTTCTTC. Translation: CASSVTGTGGNEQFF.